Sequencing of this T cell receptor (beta chain) was carried out in a study of CD8 T cells in ankylosing spondylitis. This clonotype appeared many times. CDR1 SGHKS and CDR2 YYEKEE come from the germline V gene (reference sequence). Trimming shortened V by 4 bases and J by 3 bases, and 13 bases separated the two germline ends. The CDR3 is made up of 15 amino acids. TCRdb reanalysed the 5' RACE reads using MiXCR and keeps one entry per CDR3 protein. This table has 250,000 to 400,000 distinct CDR3 sequences, around a tenth appearing once. The gene calls are TRBV5-5 and TRBJ1-4; D is perhaps TRBD1 (5 bases). The sequence was obtained from a female donor with ankylosing spondylitis or in good health (not recorded which). The sequenced sample was blood, either unsorted or a sorted T cell fraction (not recorded which). In DNA, the CDR3 is TGTGCCAGCAGCCCCTGGGGGTCCCCTAATGAAAAACTGTTTTTT. Amino acids: CASSPWGSPNEKLFF.